These T cell receptor beta chains were read from a single sample in a study of blood T cell repertoires in COVID-19. TCRdb's copy holds only in-frame clones and misses some; the assay was immunoSEQ multiplex PCR. Here the sample spans fewer than 150,000 clones, around 79% being singletons. What was sequenced was peripheral blood. These receptor sequences come from a man aged 65 to 79 with acute or convalescent COVID-19. The CDR3 runs from the conserved cysteine through the conserved F or W. Each record gives: V gene, J gene, clone size, D gene, CDR3 protein, CDR3 DNA. A D gene is named only where the DNA matches it firmly. Only some rows state a clone size, as once, few, many or a class for expanded clones.

TRBV5-8	TRBJ2-2	NA	TRBD2	CASSVTSGTSLAGELFF	TGTGCCAGCAGCGTCACTTCCGGGACTAGCTTAGCCGGGGAGCTGTTTTTT
TRBV5-8	TRBJ2-5	NA	TRBD2	CASSKGLAGGQFKETQYF	TGTGCCAGCAGCAAAGGACTAGCGGGGGGGCAGTTTAAAGAGACCCAGTACTTC
TRBV24-1	TRBJ1-5	NA	TRBD1	CATSDSGTGGRGDNQPQHF	TGTGCCACCAGTGACTCCGGGACAGGGGGCAGGGGAGACAATCAGCCCCAGCATTTT
TRBV24-1	TRBJ2-7	NA	TRBD2	CATSDPRSSGNEQYF	TGTGCCACCAGTGATCCCCGAAGTAGCGGGAACGAGCAGTACTTC
TRBV19	TRBJ1-1	few	TRBD1	CASDRVPNTEAFF	TGTGCCAGTGACAGGGTCCCGAACACTGAAGCTTTCTTT
TRBV5-6	TRBJ2-7	NA	TRBD1	CASSWGQDTYEQYF	TGTGCCAGCAGCTGGGGACAGGACACCTACGAGCAGTACTTC
TRBV6-5	TRBJ1-6	NA	NA	CASTLGGDSPLHF	TGTGCCAGCACCCTCGGAGGGGATTCACCCCTCCACTTT
TRBV7-6	TRBJ2-7	NA	TRBD2	CASSLARGNEQYF	TGTGCCAGCAGCTTAGCGCGGGGGAACGAGCAGTACTTC
TRBV18	TRBJ2-3	NA	NA	CASSPPGDHTQYF	TGTGCCAGCTCACCTCCGGGAGACCATACGCAGTATTTT
TRBV6-5	TRBJ1-1	NA	NA	CASSSKTGGNTEAFF	TGTGCCAGCAGTTCAAAGACAGGAGGGAACACTGAAGCTTTCTTT
TRBV5-1	TRBJ2-7	once	TRBD1	CASQKETGISYEQYF	TGCGCCAGCCAGAAAGAGACAGGGATCTCCTACGAGCAGTACTTC
TRBV2	TRBJ2-2	once	NA	CASSLNTGELFF	TGTGCCAGCAGCCTGAACACCGGGGAGCTGTTTTTT
TRBV7-3	TRBJ2-2	NA	NA	CASSLTGRDTGELFF	TGTGCCAGCAGCTTAACCGGTCGGGACACCGGGGAGCTGTTTTTT
TRBV15	TRBJ1-2	few	TRBD1	CATSRDLGQLNYGYTF	TGTGCCACCAGCAGAGATCTGGGACAGCTTAACTATGGCTACACCTTC
TRBV5-1	TRBJ1-5	NA	NA	CASSQNNNQPQHF	TGCGCCAGCAGCCAAAACAACAATCAGCCCCAGCATTTT
TRBV18	TRBJ1-5	NA	NA	CASSPPDRNQPQHF	TGTGCCAGCTCACCCCCAGACAGAAATCAGCCCCAGCATTTT
TRBV4-1	TRBJ1-5	NA	NA	CASSQESTGVSNQPQHF	TGCGCCAGCAGCCAAGAGTCGACAGGTGTGAGCAATCAGCCCCAGCATTTT
TRBV11-3	TRBJ2-3	NA	NA	CASSPDSKGTDTQYF	TGTGCCAGCAGCCCGGACAGTAAAGGTACAGATACGCAGTATTTT
TRBV5-1	TRBJ2-5	NA	NA	CASSLGAPGGETQYF	TGCGCCAGCAGCTTGGGGGCCCCCGGGGGAGAGACCCAGTACTTC
TRBV7-2	TRBJ2-3	NA	NA	CASSYWSDTQYF	TGTGCCAGCAGCTACTGGTCAGATACGCAGTATTTT
TRBV4-2	TRBJ1-5	NA	NA	CASSQEGKGLNNQPQHF	TGTGCCAGCAGCCAAGAGGGAAAGGGACTAAACAATCAGCCCCAGCATTTT
TRBV30	TRBJ2-3	NA	TRBD2	CAWSRLAASTDTQYF	TGTGCCTGGAGCAGACTAGCGGCTAGCACAGATACGCAGTATTTT
TRBV3-1/TRBV3-2	TRBJ1-1	NA	NA	CASSSISGIEAFF	TGTGCCAGCAGCTCGATTTCCGGGATTGAAGCTTTCTTT
TRBV5-4	TRBJ2-5	NA	NA	CASSLVGGRETQYF	TGTGCCAGCAGCTTGGTCGGAGGTAGAGAGACCCAGTACTTC
TRBV7-2	TRBJ2-5	few	TRBD2	CASSLQGGLETQYF	TGTGCCAGCAGCTTACAGGGAGGGTTGGAGACCCAGTACTTC
TRBV7-2	TRBJ2-1	few	NA	CASSLKGVEQFF	TGTGCCAGCAGCTTAAAAGGGGTTGAGCAGTTCTTC
TRBV7-9	TRBJ2-7	NA	NA	CASSLEFSQYPYEQYF	TGTGCCAGCAGCTTAGAATTCAGTCAATACCCTTACGAGCAGTACTTC
TRBV9	TRBJ1-4	NA	NA	CASSATGRSNEKLFF	TGTGCCAGCAGCGCAACAGGGCGAAGTAATGAAAAACTGTTTTTT
TRBV28	TRBJ1-5	many	NA	CASPGRGGQPQHF	TGTGCCAGCCCTGGGAGGGGGGGACAGCCCCAGCATTTT